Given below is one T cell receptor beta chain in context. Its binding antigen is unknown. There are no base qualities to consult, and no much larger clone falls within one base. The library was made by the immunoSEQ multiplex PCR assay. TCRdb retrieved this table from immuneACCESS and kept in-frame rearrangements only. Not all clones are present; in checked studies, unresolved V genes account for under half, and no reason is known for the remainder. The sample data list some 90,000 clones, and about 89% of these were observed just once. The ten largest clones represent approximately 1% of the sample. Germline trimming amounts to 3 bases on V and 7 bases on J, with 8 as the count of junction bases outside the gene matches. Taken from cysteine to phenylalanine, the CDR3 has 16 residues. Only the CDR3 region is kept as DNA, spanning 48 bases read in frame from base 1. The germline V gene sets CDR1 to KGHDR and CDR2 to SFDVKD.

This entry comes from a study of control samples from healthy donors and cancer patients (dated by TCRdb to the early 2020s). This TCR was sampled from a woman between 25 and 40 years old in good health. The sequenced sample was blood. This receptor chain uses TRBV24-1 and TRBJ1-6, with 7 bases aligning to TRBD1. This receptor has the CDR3 CATSDDQGEGNSPLHF. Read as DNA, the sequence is TGTGCCACCAGTGATGATCAGGGGGAAGGAAATTCACCCCTCCACTTT.